This paragraph covers one T cell receptor (beta chain) sequence. Its antigen remains unknown. Ipilimumab CTLA-4 blockade and focal radiation were given to patients with chemo-refractory metastatic non-small-cell lung cancer. Method: immunoSEQ multiplex PCR; TCRdb's copy keeps in-frame clones and lacks some. The table lists fewer than 140,000 clones, over 65% of them singletons. The CDR3 is 11 residues long. Trimming removed 5 bases at V and 9 bases at J, with 14 bases between. CDR1 is DFQATT and CDR2 is SNEGSKA in the germline V gene (reference sequence). These data come from a study of radiotherapy plus CTLA-4 blockade in lung cancer. Looking at the study overall: Of all patients, 15% to 20% responded objectively and approximately 29% showed disease control.

Study-wide results and caveats: TCR clones of tumor origin grew in blood after radiotherapy plus ipilimumab. It was early blood T cell clone dynamics, with interferon-beta, that reportedly best predicted response.

The chain combines TRBV20-1 with TRBJ2-7, with D perhaps given as TRBD1 or TRBD2 (5 bases each). Sequences were derived from peripheral blood, sampled from a patient treated with radiotherapy plus ipilimumab. This clonotype was obtained from a human donor with non-small cell lung cancer that progressed on radiotherapy plus ipilimumab. Some clones in this sample may be carry-over from other donors' samples. The CDR3 reads CSAGGRRGQYF. The CDR3 coding sequence is TGCAGTGCTGGGGGAAGACGGGGGCAGTACTTC.